This TCR beta chain was sequenced during a study of blood T cells in healthy people across ages. V was shortened by 2 bases and J by 5 bases, with 12 bases between the two germline ends. Germline V gene data show CDR1 as KGHSH and CDR2 as LQKENI. There are 15 residues in the CDR3. The table lists this clonotype with a count of one. Primers used in a second PCR of roughly 6 to 11 cycles were a sample-barcoded 5' primer and a J-beta primer mix. TCRdb independently ran MiXCR on the 5' RACE reads; one entry per CDR3 protein. The sample has around 800,000 distinct CDR3 sequences, 25% to 30% seen once. Separately, the same data were catalogued under a study of T cells of mothers and their children. Per that paper: Unrelated pairs and related pairs have their TCR recombination output shaped similarly by thymic selection.

Sequenced material: blood. The origin of this receptor is a boy between 10 and 17 years old in good health. The chain uses TRBV18 and TRBJ1-4; D remains unclear. In nucleotides, the CDR3 is TGTGCCAGCTCACCAACTTATAGTCGGAATGAAAAACTGTTTTTT. It yields the protein CASSPTYSRNEKLFF.